These 25 T cell receptor beta chains share one sample of origin, sequenced in a study of graft-versus-host responses after intestinal transplantation. These receptors' antigens are unknown. The protocol was immunoSEQ multiplex PCR, while the TCRdb copy is restricted to in-frame clones and leaves out a portion. The table has about 98,000 clones, 83% seen once. The sequences come from unstimulated CD8+ T cells sorted from spleen or lymph node cells, collected before intestinal transplant. These receptor sequences come from a human donor who received an intestinal transplant.

The chain employs TRBV5-4 and TRBJ2-1; D call uncertain. CDR1 is SGHNT, CDR2 YYREEE, per germline (reference sequence). The CDR3 length is 18 residues. The V gene lost 0 bases and the J gene lost 3 bases, with 19 bases spanning the gap. The CDR3 protein is CASSLGLIDELFYNEQFF. In nucleotides, the CDR3 is TGTGCCAGCAGCTTGGGCCTCATCGACGAACTCTTCTACAATGAGCAGTTCTTC.

The J gene is TRBJ1-1, the V gene TRBV27; 8 bases match TRBD1. The CDR3 sequence is 18 residues long. The junction had 9 bases not matched to a gene; V was cut back by 0 bases and J by 0 bases. The germline CDR1 and CDR2 sequences are MNHEY and SMNVEV (reference sequence). The CDR3 spells CASSLSPRTGPLNTEAFF. The CDR3 nucleotides are TGTGCCAGCAGTTTATCTCCCAGGACAGGGCCCCTGAACACTGAAGCTTTCTTT.

The chain carries TRBV7-9 and TRBJ2-7; D possibly uses TRBD1 or TRBD2 (5 bases each). CDR1 is SEHNR, CDR2 FQNEAQ, per germline (reference sequence). The CDR3 contains 14 residues. V lost 4 bases to trimming and J lost 7 bases, with 17 bases between them. The DNA of the CDR3 is TGTGCCAGCAGCTCGGAGGAAGGGGTGTGGGAGCAGTACTTC. Its translation: CASSSEEGVWEQYF.

This chain connects TRBV9 to TRBJ1-4, with a tentative D call TRBD1 (6 bases). Trimming removed 0 bases at V and 0 bases at J, with 9 bases between. CDR3 length: 16 residues. Germline CDR1 and CDR2: SGDLS and YYNGEE. The CDR3 protein is CASSVARQATNEKLFF. CDR3 in DNA: TGTGCCAGCAGCGTAGCTCGACAGGCAACTAATGAAAAACTGTTTTTT.

This clone has just one count. The chain carries TRBV4-1 and TRBJ2-1; 10 positions agree with TRBD1. The CDR3 sequence is 16 residues long. The V gene's germline CDR1 is MGHRA and CDR2 YSYEKL. J was trimmed by 3 bases and V by 6 bases; bases with no gene match: 8. The chain's CDR3 is CASRTTGGSIYNEQFF. CDR3 nucleotides: TGCGCCAGCAGAACGACAGGGGGCAGTATCTACAATGAGCAGTTCTTC.

This chain uses TRBV29-1 with TRBJ1-1; TRBD1 aligns across 7 bases. This CDR3 is built from 15 residues. The V gene's germline CDR1 is SQVTM and CDR2 ANQGSEA. Trimming at V came to 4 bases and at J to 1 base, leaving 9 bases not matched to a gene. The CDR3 sequence: CSVAPLTGWNTEAFF. As DNA, the CDR3 is TGCAGCGTTGCCCCCCTGACAGGGTGGAACACTGAAGCTTTCTTT.

The V call is TRBV15, the J call TRBJ2-2; tentatively, D is TRBD1 or TRBD2 (5 bases each). CDR1 is LNHNV, CDR2 YYDKDF, per germline (reference sequence). The CDR3 sequence is 16 residues long. The germline V and J ends were trimmed by 0 bases and 3 bases, with 11 bases remaining between them. The DNA for the CDR3 is TGTGCCACCAGCAGAGATTGGGGGAGATACACCGGGGAGCTGTTTTTT. This translates into CATSRDWGRYTGELFF.

The chain recombines TRBV7-9 with TRBJ2-3, with 13 bases that match TRBD2. The V and J ends lost 6 bases and 2 bases, in that order; junction bases with no gene match: 5. This CDR3 spans 16 amino acids. The germline V gene encodes CDR1 SEHNR and CDR2 FQNEAQ (reference sequence). The CDR3 loop reads CASRLGLAGLTDTQYF. CDR3 sequence (DNA): TGTGCCAGCAGATTGGGACTAGCGGGGCTCACAGATACGCAGTATTTT.

The chain carries TRBV4-1 and TRBJ2-7, with D perhaps TRBD1 or TRBD2 (5 bases each). Trimming pared 3 bases from V and 4 bases from J, leaving 22 bases between. In germline, CDR1 is MGHRA, CDR2 YSYEKL. This CDR3 has 17 amino acids. CDR3 sequence reads: CASSHHLLWDGAYEQYF. The CDR3 DNA reads TGCGCCAGCAGCCATCACCTATTGTGGGACGGAGCTTACGAGCAGTACTTC.

The chain links TRBV2 to TRBJ2-1, with 12 bases lining up with TRBD2. J gave up 9 bases and V 8 bases, and 11 bases lay outside the gene matches. Germline CDR1 and CDR2: SNHLY and FYNNEI. The CDR3 contains 15 residues. CDR3 in amino acids: CASLKTTSGSFEQFF. CDR3 DNA: TGTGCCAGCCTTAAAACGACTAGCGGGAGTTTTGAGCAGTTCTTC.

V gene TRBV7-9 combines with J gene TRBJ2-5; possibly TRBD1 or TRBD2 for D (6 bases each). Trimming left V 4 bases short and J 5 bases short, with 17 bases between. This CDR3 is built from 15 residues. Germline V gene lookup returns CDR1 SEHNR and CDR2 FQNEAQ (reference sequence). CDR3 sequence reads: CASSWGRGELETQYF. The CDR3 nucleotides read TGTGCCAGCAGCTGGGGAAGGGGGGAGTTGGAGACCCAGTACTTC.

The V and J genes are TRBV11-3 and TRBJ2-2; TRBD2 matches at 9 bases. With 5 bases clipped from V and 6 bases from J, the junction kept 4 bases outside the gene matches. CDR3 size: 14 residues. Per germline, CDR1 SGHNT and CDR2 YENEEA. DNA for the CDR3: TGTGCCAGCAGCCATAGCGGGGGAGCCGGGGAGCTGTTTTTT. Translation: CASSHSGGAGELFF. Combining the CDR3 with reference TRBV11-3 and TRBJ2-2 gives the whole variable domain EAGVVQSPRYKIIEKKQPVAFWCNPISGHNTLYWYLQNLGQGPELLIRYENEEAVDDSQLPKDRFSAERLKGVDSTLKIQPAELGDSAVYLCASSHSGGAGELFFGEGSRLTVL.

The genes are TRBV19 and TRBJ2-6; D remains ambiguous. Germline CDR1 reads LNHDA; CDR2 reads SQIVND (reference sequence). This CDR3 spans 15 amino acids. V dropped 7 bases and J dropped 0 bases, with 10 bases sitting between them. CDR3 in amino acids: CASKARSSGANVLTF. The CDR3, as DNA: TGTGCCAGTAAAGCCAGGAGCTCTGGGGCCAACGTCCTGACTTTC.

The CDR3 loop is CASSPRTSGRNNEQFF. The CDR3 DNA is TGTGCCAGCAGCCCCAGGACTAGCGGGAGGAACAATGAGCAGTTCTTC. The V call is TRBV7-2, the J call TRBJ2-1; 14 bases align to TRBD2. The CDR3 loop spans 16 amino acids. V lost 5 bases, J lost 5 bases, and 5 bases stayed unmatched. Germline values: CDR1 SGHTA, CDR2 FQGNSA.

J is TRBJ1-3 and V is TRBV11-2, with D hard to call. Germline CDR1 is SGHAT and CDR2 is FQNNGV. There are 13 residues in the CDR3. V was trimmed by 1 base and J by 4 bases, leaving 5 bases between them. CDR3 sequence: CASSLGGGNTIYF. The CDR3 DNA sequence: TGTGCCAGCAGCTTAGGGGGAGGAAACACCATATATTTT.

The rearrangement uses TRBV2 and TRBJ2-3; 13 nucleotides agree with TRBD2. The germline CDR1 and CDR2 sequences are SNHLY and FYNNEI. The CDR3 covers 15 residues. V lost 11 bases and J lost 2; bases outside the gene matches: 7. This chain's CDR3 is CAGWTSGGHTDTQYF. For the CDR3, the DNA is TGTGCCGGCTGGACTAGCGGGGGACACACAGATACGCAGTATTTT.

In its sample, this clone was seen a few times. The chain has TRBV10-2 and TRBJ2-7, with a weak D call TRBD1 (5 bases). V dropped 5 bases and J dropped 3 bases, with 11 bases sitting between them. The CDR3 contains 13 residues. Germline V CDR1 and CDR2: WSHSY, SAAADI. The CDR3 is CASSTSGIYEQYF. The CDR3, as DNA: TGCGCCAGCAGTACTTCAGGGATCTACGAGCAGTACTTC.

The rearrangement uses TRBV5-6 and TRBJ2-1; D ambiguous. The CDR3 length is 14 residues. V was cut by 0 bases and J by 7 bases, with 11 bases left in between. The germline gives CDR1 SGHDT, CDR2 YYEEEE. CDR3 bases: TGTGCCAGCAGCTTGGGGTCCCCCGGTAATGAGCAGTTCTTC. It yields the protein CASSLGSPGNEQFF.

The chain employs TRBV9 and TRBJ1-2; D unresolved. Germline V gives CDR1 SGDLS, CDR2 YYNGEE. This CDR3 region has 13 residues. The V gene lost 4 bases and the J gene lost 0 bases, with 7 bases spanning the gap. CDR3 residues: CASSTTPNYGYTF. CDR3 coding DNA: TGTGCCAGCAGCACCACACCTAACTATGGCTACACCTTC.

The chain combines TRBV5-1 with TRBJ1-1, with TRBD1 as a possible D gene (6 bases). With 4 bases removed from V and 5 bases from J, the gap between germline ends came to 15 bases. The length of the CDR3 is 14 residues. Germline V CDR1 and CDR2: SGHRS, YFSETQ. CDR3 residues: CASSAQGGRTEAFF. DNA for the CDR3: TGCGCCAGCAGCGCACAGGGTGGGAGGACTGAAGCTTTCTTT.

The genes are TRBV11-2 and TRBJ2-5; 9 nucleotides agree with TRBD1. The germline gives CDR1 SGHAT, CDR2 FQNNGV. The CDR3 runs to 14 residues. V shed 6 bases, J shed 1 base, and the junction held 3 bases outside the gene matches. The CDR3 loop is CASRLQGAQETQYF. In DNA form, the CDR3 reads TGTGCCAGCAGACTACAGGGGGCCCAAGAGACCCAGTACTTC.

This rearrangement joins TRBV7-6 to TRBJ1-4, with D maybe TRBD1 (6 bases). Germline assignment: CDR1 SGHVS and CDR2 FNYEAQ. V lost 4 bases, J lost 4 bases, and 10 bases lay in between. The CDR3 is 14 residues long. CDR3 sequence: CASSWGHLNEKLFF. Written as DNA, the CDR3 is TGTGCCAGCAGCTGGGGACACCTTAATGAAAAACTGTTTTTT.

As DNA, the CDR3 is TGTGCCAGCAGCTTGGCCACCGAGGAGGGGAACTATGGCTACACCTTC. Translating gives CASSLATEEGNYGYTF. The chain links TRBV2 to TRBJ1-2; a weak D match, TRBD1 (5 bases). The germline V gene encodes CDR1 SNHLY and CDR2 FYNNEI. V gave up 6 bases and J gave up 2 bases, with 19 bases separating them. The CDR3 is 16 amino acids.

This clone appeared once. The DNA for the CDR3 is TGCGCCAGCAGCCAAGTCGGGGGGATTAATGAAAAACTGTTTTTT. Its protein product is CASSQVGGINEKLFF. The J gene is TRBJ1-4, the V gene TRBV4-1, with D maybe TRBD1 (5 bases). The germline V gene encodes CDR1 MGHRA and CDR2 YSYEKL. The CDR3 spans 15 residues. The ends were cut back, 1 base at V and 4 bases at J, with 10 bases in the middle.

This chain joins TRBV6-5 and TRBJ2-7; D perhaps matches TRBD1 (6 bases). The germline V and J ends were trimmed by 3 bases and 6 bases, with 12 bases remaining between them. There are 13 residues in the CDR3. The V gene's germline CDR1 is MNHEY and CDR2 SVGAGI. The CDR3 DNA reads TGTGCCAGCAGTTATAACCCAGGGGCCGAGCAGTACTTC. Amino acid sequence: CASSYNPGAEQYF.